A single sample is the source of the 10 T cell receptor beta chains below, sequenced in a study of cytotoxic CD8 clonotypes in ibrutinib-treated CLL. The data were produced by immunoSEQ multiplex PCR, yet TCRdb's version contains in-frame clones alone and is incomplete. The sample has about 330,000 clones; roughly two thirds are singletons. Source: PBMCs, taken after 36 months of ibrutinib treatment. These receptors all come from a human donor with chronic lymphocytic leukemia.

This clone occurred a few times. The chain uses TRBV19 and TRBJ1-2; no reliable D call. Germline values: CDR1 LNHDA, CDR2 SQIVND (reference sequence). The CDR3 spans 15 residues. Trimming took 4 bases from V and 7 from J, leaving 19 bases between them. CDR3 in amino acids: CASSTTYLGLSGYTF. Written as DNA, the CDR3 is TGTGCCAGTAGTACCACCTATCTCGGACTATCTGGCTACACCTTC.

This clone appeared a few times. The chain links TRBV4-1 to TRBJ2-1; TRBD2 might be the D (5 bases). Germline V gene sequence: CDR1 MGHRA, CDR2 YSYEKL. The CDR3 runs to 14 residues. V was pared by 3 bases and J by 9 bases, with 15 bases between. CDR3 nucleotide sequence: TGCGCCAGCAGCCAGTTACTAAATAGCGTTGAGCAGTTCTTC. It translates to CASSQLLNSVEQFF.

This chain links TRBV6-6 with TRBJ2-1; D might be TRBD2 (6 bases). The germline CDR1 and CDR2 sequences are MNHNY and SVGAGI (reference sequence). Trimming removed 4 bases at V and 7 bases at J, with 11 bases between. This CDR3 has 13 amino acids. CDR3 DNA: TGTGCCAGCAGTTCCGGTGGGGGGAATGAGCAGTTCTTC. It codes for CASSSGGGNEQFF.

This clone was seen a handful of times. The chain carries TRBV7-9 and TRBJ1-2; 7 positions match TRBD1. The V segment lost 6 bases and the J segment 7 bases; nucleotides outside the gene matches: 5. The CDR3 loop spans 12 amino acids. CDR1 SEHNR and CDR2 FQNEAQ come from the germline V gene (reference sequence). CDR3 DNA sequence: TGTGCCAGCAGGCCCGACAGGGCTGGCTACACCTTC. It encodes CASRPDRAGYTF. Filled out from reference TRBV7-9 and TRBJ1-2, the complete variable domain reads DTGVSQNPRHKITKRGQNVTFRCDPISEHNRLYWYRQTLGQGPEFLTYFQNEAQLEKSRLLSDRFSAERPKGSFSTLEIQRTEQGDSAMYLCASRPDRAGYTFGSGTRLTVV.

The rearrangement links TRBV7-5 to TRBJ2-3; the D call TRBD2 from the table was never checked on the DNA. TRBV7-5 is a documented pseudogene. This CDR3 is 17 amino acids long. CDR3 DNA sequence: TGTGTCAGAAGCCGTCCCGGGACTAGATTGGTGGCAAATACGCAGTATTTT. As protein: CVRSRPGTRLVANTQYF.

The chain combines TRBV2 with TRBJ1-6, with a possible D match to TRBD1 (6 bases). The CDR3 is 13 residues long. Germline V gene data show CDR1 as SNHLY and CDR2 as FYNNEI. The ends were cut back, 6 bases at V and 6 bases at J, with 9 bases in the middle. The CDR3, as DNA: TGTGCCAGCAGGGGGACATCTAATTCACCCCTCCACTTT. It is translated as CASRGTSNSPLHF.

V gene TRBV28 combines with J gene TRBJ2-7; D possibly corresponds to TRBD1 (5 bases). This CDR3 contains 12 residues. Germline CDR1 is MDHEN and CDR2 is SYDVKM. The V end lost 6 bases, the J end lost 2 bases, and 8 bases lay between the germline ends. The CDR3 region is CASRMTAYEQYF. Written as DNA, the CDR3 is TGTGCCAGCAGGATGACAGCCTACGAGCAGTACTTC.

The chain combines TRBV4-1 with TRBJ2-5; D is possibly TRBD2 (5 bases). V was cut by 4 bases and J by 3 bases, with 12 bases left in between. The CDR3 spans 14 residues. Germline loops: CDR1 MGHRA, CDR2 YSYEKL. CDR3 protein: CASSPRGWEETQYF. The DNA of the CDR3 is TGCGCCAGCAGCCCACGGGGTTGGGAAGAGACCCAGTACTTC.

V usage is TRBV7-9 and J usage is TRBJ2-7, with 7 bases that match TRBD2. The J segment lost 3 bases and the V segment lost 3 bases, leaving 8 bases of the junction unmatched. The germline gives CDR1 SEHNR, CDR2 FQNEAQ (reference sequence). The CDR3 covers 15 residues. CDR3: CASSFVGGGLYEQYF. The CDR3 coding sequence is TGTGCCAGCAGCTTCGTTGGCGGGGGACTCTACGAGCAGTACTTC. Using reference TRBV7-9 and TRBJ2-7 for the parts outside the CDR3, the full variable domain is DTGVSQNPRHKITKRGQNVTFRCDPISEHNRLYWYRQTLGQGPEFLTYFQNEAQLEKSRLLSDRFSAERPKGSFSTLEIQRTEQGDSAMYLCASSFVGGGLYEQYFGPGTRLTVT.

This clone was recorded only once. The rearrangement links TRBV5-1 to TRBJ2-6; D remains unclear. Germline CDR1 reads SGHRS; CDR2 reads YFSETQ. This CDR3 region has 16 residues. Trimming removed 0 bases at V and 3 bases at J, with 10 bases between. CDR3 amino acids: CASSLGTVLGANVLTF. CDR3 bases: TGCGCCAGCAGCTTGGGGACGGTGCTTGGGGCCAACGTCCTGACTTTC.